This T cell receptor beta chain was identified during a study of neurological immune-mediated disorders. The cDNA was produced through 5'RACE with 10-nucleotide random UMIs. The output of every sequencing run exceeded 180 million TCR-beta sequences, derived from 15-18 subjects. TCRdb itself ran the 5' RACE reads through MiXCR, one entry per CDR3 protein. The data contain some 37,000 distinct CDR3 sequences, 4.8% of them seen just once; the ten biggest clones take up roughly 9%. In this sample, this clonotype turned up many times. Its antigen is not identified. Germline is not matched at one junction end, which may reflect a read error. Study-wide results and caveats: Because no CDR3 amino acid sequences were shared across subjects by expanded clones, private repertoires were suggested in all groups.

This CDR3 has 13 residues. CDR1 is SGHRS, CDR2 YFSETQ, per germline. The chain joins TRBV5-1 to TRBJ1-3; 9 bases line up with TRBD1. Material for sequencing was CD4+ T cells from blood. This sequence was found in a man between 18 and 29 years old in good health. The CDR3 region is CASSPGQGQRSDF. For the CDR3, the DNA is TGCGCCAGCAGCCCGGGACAGGGTCAGCGGTCGGATTTT.